The rows below give T cell receptor beta chains drawn from one sample of a study of T-cell memory formation after mild COVID-19. A single record per CDR3 protein comes from TCRdb applying MiXCR to the 5' RACE reads. The sample carries some 68,000 distinct CDR3 sequences, roughly 17% recorded once. Sequencing used PBMCs or a T cell subset sorted from them (not recorded which). These receptor sequences come from an adult woman who had mild COVID-19 (a few samples of this study predate the infection). Cell type and time point are not known. Both conserved end residues are part of each CDR3. The D gene is left open where the match is weak. Size values are once, few and many counts, or a class for expanded clones, and some rows have none.

length: 16
J: TRBJ2-3
size: many
D: NA
V: TRBV29-1
CDR3: CSVAGNLEESTDTQYF
DNA: TGCAGCGTTGCCGGGAACTTGGAGGAAAGCACAGATACGCAGTATTTT

length: 14
J: TRBJ2-3
size: NA
D: TRBD1
V: TRBV5-5
CDR3: CASSLGTGSDTQYF
DNA: TGTGCCAGCAGCTTGGGGACAGGGTCTGATACGCAGTATTTT

length: 13
J: TRBJ1-2
size: NA
D: NA
V: TRBV7-9
CDR3: CASSAVGAGGYTF
DNA: TGTGCCAGCAGCGCTGTCGGGGCTGGTGGCTACACCTTC

length: 13
J: TRBJ2-3
size: few
D: NA
V: TRBV7-9
CDR3: CASSNSAADTQYF
DNA: TGTGCCAGCAGCAATTCGGCCGCAGATACGCAGTATTTT

length: 15
J: TRBJ1-2
size: few
D: NA
V: TRBV7-9
CDR3: CASSLALPADNGYTF
DNA: TGTGCCAGCAGCTTAGCTTTGCCGGCTGATAATGGCTACACCTTC

length: 13
J: TRBJ1-5
size: NA
D: NA
V: TRBV20-1
CDR3: CSASDYSNQPQHF
DNA: TGCAGTGCTAGCGACTATAGCAATCAGCCCCAGCATTTT

length: 15
J: TRBJ2-3
size: few
D: NA
V: TRBV4-3
CDR3: CASSQEANSGDTQYF
DNA: TGCGCCAGCAGCCAAGAGGCGAATAGCGGAGATACGCAGTATTTT

length: 14
J: TRBJ1-1
size: NA
D: TRBD1
V: TRBV2
CDR3: CASSVGQGHTEAFF
DNA: TGTGCCAGCAGTGTCGGACAGGGACACACTGAAGCTTTCTTT

length: 11
J: TRBJ2-7
size: NA
D: NA
V: TRBV29-1
CDR3: CSVQVGYEQYF
DNA: TGCAGCGTCCAGGTGGGCTACGAGCAGTACTTC

length: 15
J: TRBJ2-7
size: few
D: NA
V: TRBV9
CDR3: CASSVSSGSSYEQYF
DNA: TGTGCCAGCAGCGTATCGAGCGGAAGCTCCTACGAGCAGTACTTC

length: 15
J: TRBJ2-7
size: few
D: NA
V: TRBV27
CDR3: CASSLGPQGGSEQYF
DNA: TGTGCCAGCAGTTTAGGACCACAGGGAGGCAGCGAGCAGTACTTC

length: 13
J: TRBJ2-3
size: NA
D: NA
V: TRBV7-8
CDR3: CASSPRVADTQYF
DNA: TGTGCCAGCAGCCCTAGGGTGGCAGATACGCAGTATTTT

length: 16
J: TRBJ2-1
size: few
D: TRBD2
V: TRBV4-2
CDR3: CASSQEIGVAGEQQFF
DNA: TGTGCCAGCAGCCAAGAAATCGGGGTAGCGGGAGAGCAGCAGTTCTTC

length: 15
J: TRBJ2-6
size: few
D: NA
V: TRBV12-3/TRBV12-4
CDR3: CASIGAGSGANVLTF
DNA: TGTGCCAGCATAGGGGCCGGCTCTGGGGCCAACGTCCTGACTTTC

length: 14
J: TRBJ2-7
size: few
D: NA
V: TRBV30
CDR3: CAFSDLSGSYEQYF
DNA: TGTGCCTTCTCGGACCTTTCTGGCTCCTACGAGCAGTACTTC

length: 13
J: TRBJ2-5
size: few
D: TRBD2
V: TRBV9
CDR3: CASSDLAEETQYF
DNA: TGTGCCAGCAGCGATCTAGCGGAAGAGACCCAGTACTTC

length: 20
J: TRBJ2-5
size: few
D: NA
V: TRBV20-1
CDR3: CSARGSGGATLRVIGETQYF
DNA: TGCAGTGCTAGAGGCTCTGGGGGAGCGACCCTAAGAGTTATTGGCGAGACCCAGTACTTC

length: 15
J: TRBJ1-6
size: NA
D: NA
V: TRBV7-2
CDR3: CASSLAKGLYSPLHF
DNA: TGTGCCAGCAGCTTAGCGAAGGGGTTATATTCACCCCTCCACTTT

length: 14
J: TRBJ1-4
size: NA
D: TRBD1
V: TRBV29-1
CDR3: CSVAGTGGGEKLFF
DNA: TGCAGCGTCGCCGGGACAGGGGGAGGAGAAAAACTTTTTTTT

length: 16
J: TRBJ2-2
size: few
D: TRBD1
V: TRBV15
CDR3: CATSRVRGLNTGELFF
DNA: TGTGCCACCAGCAGAGTGAGGGGGCTGAACACCGGGGAGCTGTTTTTT

length: 14
J: TRBJ2-7
size: many
D: NA
V: TRBV9
CDR3: CASSVARDPHEQYF
DNA: TGTGCCAGCAGCGTAGCCAGGGACCCCCACGAGCAGTACTTC

length: 16
J: TRBJ1-2
size: NA
D: NA
V: TRBV7-9
CDR3: CASSLGVPRTNYGYTF
DNA: TGTGCCAGCAGCTTAGGGGTACCAAGAACTAACTATGGCTACACCTTC

length: 15
J: TRBJ2-1
size: few
D: TRBD2
V: TRBV20-1
CDR3: CSARGLADTYNEQFF
DNA: TGCAGTGCTAGAGGACTAGCGGACACCTACAATGAGCAGTTCTTC

length: 17
J: TRBJ1-1
size: NA
D: TRBD1
V: TRBV6-5
CDR3: CASSYLGPGGTNTEAFF
DNA: TGTGCCAGCAGTTATTTGGGACCAGGGGGCACGAACACTGAAGCTTTCTTT

length: 12
J: TRBJ2-7
size: few
D: NA
V: TRBV11-2
CDR3: CASSSYGYEQYF
DNA: TGTGCCAGCAGCTCCTACGGCTACGAGCAGTACTTC

length: 15
J: TRBJ1-2
size: NA
D: NA
V: TRBV4-3
CDR3: CASSQGQRDNYGYTF
DNA: TGCGCCAGCAGCCAAGGACAGAGAGATAACTATGGCTACACCTTC

length: 15
J: TRBJ1-1
size: NA
D: NA
V: TRBV27
CDR3: CASSLIGGLNTEAFF
DNA: TGTGCCAGCAGTTTAATCGGGGGGTTGAACACTGAAGCTTTCTTT

length: 14
J: TRBJ1-2
size: NA
D: NA
V: TRBV7-9
CDR3: CASSLASENYGYTF
DNA: TGTGCCAGCAGCTTAGCATCTGAGAACTATGGCTACACCTTC

length: 14
J: TRBJ1-1
size: few
D: NA
V: TRBV6-6
CDR3: CASSPGGPDTEAFF
DNA: TGTGCCAGCAGCCCCGGGGGGCCGGACACTGAAGCTTTCTTT

length: 12
J: TRBJ2-1
size: NA
D: NA
V: TRBV11-1
CDR3: CASRDGGNEQFF
DNA: TGTGCCAGCAGGGACGGAGGGAATGAGCAGTTCTTC

length: 15
J: TRBJ2-5
size: few
D: NA
V: TRBV5-6
CDR3: CASSLARQAKETQYF
DNA: TGTGCCAGCAGCTTGGCCAGGCAGGCAAAAGAGACCCAGTACTTC

length: 17
J: TRBJ1-5
size: NA
D: NA
V: TRBV21-1
CDR3: CASSPPGDRPPIRPQHF
DNA: TGTGCCAGCAGCCCCCCTGGCGACAGGCCTCCCATTCGGCCCCAGCATTTT

length: 17
J: TRBJ2-2
size: NA
D: NA
V: TRBV7-9
CDR3: CASSLGVQGTNTGELFF
DNA: TGTGCCAGCAGCTTAGGGGTACAGGGAACGAACACCGGGGAGCTGTTTTTT

length: 15
J: TRBJ2-6
size: many
D: NA
V: TRBV29-1
CDR3: CSVFRQTLGANVLTF
DNA: TGCAGCGTGTTCAGACAGACTCTTGGGGCCAACGTCCTGACTTTC

length: 14
J: TRBJ2-7
size: few
D: NA
V: TRBV12-3/TRBV12-4
CDR3: CASSLAGDYYEQYF
DNA: TGTGCCAGCAGTTTAGCGGGGGATTACTACGAGCAGTACTTC

length: 14
J: TRBJ1-1
size: NA
D: TRBD1
V: TRBV5-1
CDR3: CASSLRGQGTEAFF
DNA: TGCGCCAGCAGCTTGCGGGGACAGGGAACTGAAGCTTTCTTT

length: 17
J: TRBJ1-3
size: few
D: NA
V: TRBV5-1
CDR3: CASSLAPSASSGNTIYF
DNA: TGCGCCAGCAGCTTGGCCCCATCAGCTAGCTCTGGAAACACCATATATTTT

length: 12
J: TRBJ1-1
size: NA
D: NA
V: TRBV20-1
CDR3: CSAYRVGTEAFF
DNA: TGCAGTGCTTACAGGGTCGGCACTGAAGCTTTCTTT

length: 15
J: TRBJ2-3
size: few
D: NA
V: TRBV9
CDR3: CASSVVPESTDTQYF
DNA: TGTGCCAGCAGCGTAGTCCCCGAAAGCACAGATACGCAGTATTTT

length: 16
J: TRBJ2-5
size: few
D: TRBD2
V: TRBV20-1
CDR3: CSANIPLLAGQETQYF
DNA: TGCAGTGCCAATATCCCGTTACTAGCGGGACAAGAGACCCAGTACTTC

length: 17
J: TRBJ2-7
size: few
D: TRBD2
V: TRBV6-5
CDR3: CASSSLATGTSVYEQYF
DNA: TGTGCCAGCAGTTCCTTAGCCACCGGGACTAGCGTCTACGAGCAGTACTTC

length: 19
J: TRBJ1-5
size: NA
D: NA
V: TRBV6-2/TRBV6-3
CDR3: CASKGTEIGAYLANQPQHF
DNA: TGTGCCAGCAAGGGGACTGAGATAGGGGCCTACCTTGCCAATCAGCCCCAGCATTTT

length: 13
J: TRBJ1-1
size: few
D: NA
V: TRBV5-1
CDR3: CASSLRGNTEAFF
DNA: TGCGCCAGCAGCCTTAGGGGGAACACTGAAGCTTTCTTT

length: 15
J: TRBJ2-4
size: NA
D: TRBD1
V: TRBV7-9
CDR3: CASSPQGLAKNIQYF
DNA: TGTGCCAGCAGCCCACAGGGGTTAGCCAAAAACATTCAGTACTTC

length: 15
J: TRBJ2-1
size: NA
D: TRBD2
V: TRBV11-2
CDR3: CASSSPGLTIGEQFF
DNA: TGTGCCAGCAGCTCCCCGGGACTAACAATCGGTGAGCAGTTCTTC

length: 14
J: TRBJ1-1
size: NA
D: NA
V: TRBV3-1
CDR3: CASSQGPGVPEAFF
DNA: TGTGCCAGCAGCCAAGGACCCGGGGTCCCTGAAGCTTTCTTT

length: 16
J: TRBJ2-1
size: few
D: TRBD2
V: TRBV4-3
CDR3: CASSPGTSGMNNEQFF
DNA: TGCGCCAGCAGCCCCGGGACTAGCGGGATGAACAATGAGCAGTTCTTC

length: 13
J: TRBJ1-2
size: NA
D: TRBD1
V: TRBV6-2/TRBV6-3
CDR3: CASSRDREHGYTF
DNA: TGTGCCAGTTCCCGGGACAGGGAGCATGGCTACACCTTC

length: 14
J: TRBJ1-2
size: few
D: TRBD1
V: TRBV6-5
CDR3: CASSGTGGLGGYTF
DNA: TGTGCCAGCTCCGGGACAGGAGGTCTGGGGGGCTACACCTTC

length: 14
J: TRBJ2-5
size: few
D: TRBD2
V: TRBV5-5
CDR3: CASSLSLAEETQYF
DNA: TGTGCCAGCAGCTTGAGCCTAGCGGAAGAGACCCAGTACTTC

length: 16
J: TRBJ2-7
size: once
D: TRBD1
V: TRBV5-7
CDR3: CASSKGQGTLSYEQYF
DNA: TGTGCCAGCAGCAAGGGACAGGGGACTCTCTCCTACGAGCAGTACTTC

length: 17
J: TRBJ2-2
size: NA
D: NA
V: TRBV6-5
CDR3: CASSYSPLGRVTGELFF
DNA: TGTGCCAGCAGTTACTCCCCCCTAGGGAGAGTGACCGGGGAGCTGTTTTTT

length: 15
J: TRBJ2-3
size: few
D: TRBD2
V: TRBV6-4
CDR3: CASSGLAGDTDTQYF
DNA: TGTGCCAGCAGTGGACTAGCGGGAGACACAGATACGCAGTATTTT

length: 15
J: TRBJ2-7
size: few
D: TRBD1
V: TRBV25-1
CDR3: CASSDTGGFSYEQYF
DNA: TGTGCCAGCAGTGACACAGGGGGCTTCTCCTACGAGCAGTACTTC

length: 15
J: TRBJ2-3
size: few
D: TRBD2
V: TRBV7-9
CDR3: CASSELATSTDTQYF
DNA: TGTGCCAGCAGCGAACTAGCGACTAGCACAGATACGCAGTATTTT